This TCR beta chain was recovered during a study of beta chain features in type 1 diabetes. Overall study results and limits: Patients with type 1 diabetes carried fewer insertions and had more deletions at their VDJ junctions.

Sequencing targeted expressed TCRB transcripts, as all isolated RNA had been reverse transcribed. Read counts averaged about 3.57 million for samples of naive, central memory and regulatory T cells. Method: immunoSEQ multiplex PCR; TCRdb's copy keeps in-frame clones and lacks some. The table shows more than 300,000 clones, with roughly 8% occurring only once. In the case of this clone: Antigen: not known.

Each sorted fraction was over 95% pure. After removal of 10 bases from V and 5 bases from J, the junction contained 11 bases not matched to a gene. Germline V gives CDR1 SEHNR, CDR2 FQNEAQ (reference sequence). The CDR3 length is 14 residues. The sequenced sample consisted of central memory CD4+ T cells from blood. The rearrangement joins TRBV7-9 to TRBJ1-2; 9 bases are a match to TRBD1. This TCR derives from a woman between 18 and 29 years old in good health. This chain's CDR3 is CATTGQGHGYGYTF. In DNA, the CDR3 is TGTGCCACCACGGGACAGGGCCACGGGTATGGCTACACCTTC. The full variable domain, rest sourced from reference TRBV7-9 and TRBJ1-2, is DTGVSQNPRHKITKRGQNVTFRCDPISEHNRLYWYRQTLGQGPEFLTYFQNEAQLEKSRLLSDRFSAERPKGSFSTLEIQRTEQGDSAMYLCATTGQGHGYGYTFGSGTRLTVV.